A selection of T cell receptor beta chains follows, all from one sample in a study of response to subunit inactivated influenza vaccine. MiXCR, applied by TCRdb to the RT-PCR reads, yields one record per CDR3 protein. The repertoire holds just under 550,000 distinct CDR3 sequences, 20% to 25% seen once, with approximately 3% in the top ten. The sample also formed part of further work on T cells expressing NK-cell markers.

The specimen was CD4+ T cells sorted from PBMCs, collected roughly 12 days after vaccination. All receptors derive from a man aged 50 to 59 who received an inactivated influenza vaccine. Each CDR3 is given with its conserved first and last residue. The D gene is left open where the match is weak. Where a row states a size, it is once, few, many or the class of an expanded clone; other rows omit it.

TRBV5-1	NA	TRBJ2-3	NA	TGCGCCAGCAGCGCATCCTTTAGCGGAAGCTCCACAGATACGCAGTATTTT	CASSASFSGSSTDTQYF
TRBV12-3/TRBV12-4	NA	TRBJ2-3	few	TGTGCCAGCAGTCACCGGGACTTTAGCACAGATACGCAGTATTTT	CASSHRDFSTDTQYF
TRBV7-2	NA	TRBJ2-3	few	TGTGCCAGCAGCTTAATAATAGATACGCAGTATTTT	CASSLIIDTQYF
TRBV20-1	NA	TRBJ2-5	few	TGCAGTGCTAGAGACAGGGTTGGGGGTCAAGAGACCCAGTACTTC	CSARDRVGGQETQYF
TRBV10-3	TRBD2	TRBJ2-1	NA	TGTGCCATCAGCCTAGCGGGAGTCGAGCAGTTCTTC	CAISLAGVEQFF
TRBV12-3/TRBV12-4	TRBD1	TRBJ1-1	NA	TGTGCCAGCAGTGCAGGGACAGCACTGAACACTGAAGCTTTCTTT	CASSAGTALNTEAFF
TRBV5-6	NA	TRBJ1-1	few	TGTGCCAGCAGCCAGTCCGAGGGTGAAGCTTTCTTT	CASSQSEGEAFF
TRBV6-1	TRBD1	TRBJ1-1	few	TGTGCCAGCAGGCCCCCCGACAGGGGGTACACTGAAGCTTTCTTT	CASRPPDRGYTEAFF
TRBV20-1	NA	TRBJ2-3	NA	TGCAGTGCTAGTGTCCCAGGGCGTACAGATACGCAGTATTTT	CSASVPGRTDTQYF
TRBV7-2	TRBD2	TRBJ2-2	NA	TGTGCCAGCAGCCTTGGGACTAGGGCCGGGGAGCTGTTTTTT	CASSLGTRAGELFF
TRBV5-1	NA	TRBJ1-1	many	TGCGCCAGCAGCTTGGAGTTGGGGTACACTGAAGCTTTCTTT	CASSLELGYTEAFF
TRBV20-1	TRBD2	TRBJ2-5	once	TGCAGTGCTAATGCGCGCGGGGGGGCTCGAGAGACCCAGTACTTC	CSANARGGARETQYF
TRBV4-2	NA	TRBJ2-1	NA	TGTGCCAGCAGCCCTCTGGCGGGGACCGTCTACAATGAGCAGTTCTTC	CASSPLAGTVYNEQFF
TRBV5-1	TRBD1	TRBJ2-7	many	TGCGCCAGCAGCCAGGGGGCCCTATCGTACTTC	CASSQGALSYF
TRBV4-2	NA	TRBJ1-1	few	TGTGCCAGCAGCCGTTGGCGAGTCACTGAAGCTTTCTTT	CASSRWRVTEAFF
TRBV7-3	TRBD2	TRBJ2-1	NA	TGTGCCAGCAGCCCAACTAGCGGCACAATGTATGAGCAGTTCTTC	CASSPTSGTMYEQFF
TRBV28	NA	TRBJ1-1	few	TGTGCCAGCAGGTGGGGGAATTTGGTGACTGAAGCTTTCTTT	CASRWGNLVTEAFF
TRBV11-1	TRBD1	TRBJ2-3	few	TGTGCCAGCAGCTTCTACCGCCAGACAGGGGGTCGCACAGATACGCAGTATTTT	CASSFYRQTGGRTDTQYF
TRBV30	TRBD1	TRBJ2-1	few	TGTGCCTGGAGTGCCGGGACAGCCTACAATGAGCAGTTCTTC	CAWSAGTAYNEQFF
TRBV4-2	NA	TRBJ2-1	NA	TGTGCCAGCAGCCAAGCCCGAGCGACAGGCTACAATGAGCAGTTCTTC	CASSQARATGYNEQFF
TRBV10-3	NA	TRBJ1-2	few	TGTGCCATCAGTGCTAACCCAGGGAGGGGATATGGCTACACCTTC	CAISANPGRGYGYTF
TRBV7-8	TRBD1	TRBJ1-6	NA	TGTGCCAGCAGGCGGGGGGACAGCGACCGTTCACCCCTCCACTTT	CASRRGDSDRSPLHF
TRBV6-1	NA	TRBJ2-4	NA	TGTGCCAGCAGTGGGGCAGGAGGTCGGGGCCTAGCCAAAAACATTCAGTACTTC	CASSGAGGRGLAKNIQYF
TRBV20-1	TRBD1	TRBJ1-1	few	TGCAGTGCGGAGCGGACAGGGGTCGGCGGCGCTGAAGCTTTCTTT	CSAERTGVGGAEAFF
TRBV20-1	NA	TRBJ1-6	NA	TGCAGTGCGTGGGAGGACCCTAATTCACCCCTCCACTTT	CSAWEDPNSPLHF
TRBV4-2	NA	TRBJ2-3	NA	TGTGCCAGCAGCCAAGATAGGTCTTCAGGGGATACGCAGTATTTT	CASSQDRSSGDTQYF
TRBV7-6	TRBD2	TRBJ2-5	NA	TGTGCCAGCAGCTTAGCGCCTTCCCTAGCGGGAGACCTGTACCAAGAGACCCAGTACTTC	CASSLAPSLAGDLYQETQYF
TRBV27	TRBD2	TRBJ2-1	NA	TGTGCCAGCAGTTCCTTTAGCGGGAGAGGGAATGAGCAGTTCTTC	CASSSFSGRGNEQFF
TRBV5-1	NA	TRBJ2-5	few	TGCGCCAGCCGCCAGGGTGAGGAGACCCAGTACTTC	CASRQGEETQYF
TRBV12-3/TRBV12-4	NA	TRBJ2-7	NA	TGTGCCAGCAGTCCCCCCGGCCGCGAGCAGTACTTC	CASSPPGREQYF
TRBV10-3	TRBD2	TRBJ2-5	NA	TGTGCCATCAGCCTGAGGAATGCGGGAGGGGTAGAGACCCAGTACTTC	CAISLRNAGGVETQYF
TRBV5-6	TRBD1	TRBJ2-3	few	TGTGCCAGCAGCTTTGTGTTAGGGGGCGCAGATACGCAGTATTTT	CASSFVLGGADTQYF
TRBV9	TRBD2	TRBJ2-3	NA	TGTGCCAGCAGCCTCCGGACTAGCGGTAGAGATACGCAGTATTTT	CASSLRTSGRDTQYF
TRBV28	NA	TRBJ2-7	NA	TGTGCCAGCAGTTTATTGGCCAGGGACGGCGAGCAGTACTTC	CASSLLARDGEQYF
TRBV5-1	TRBD2	TRBJ2-7	NA	TGCGCCAGCCGACTCATCGGGAGGGAGTCCTACGAGCAGTACTTC	CASRLIGRESYEQYF
TRBV9	NA	TRBJ2-7	many	TGTGCCAGCAGCGCGATCCACGTCCCGGGGCTTCTTTCGAACGAGCAGTACTTC	CASSAIHVPGLLSNEQYF
TRBV12-3/TRBV12-4	TRBD1	TRBJ2-5	few	TGTGCCAGCAGTTTTGGGGACAGGGCTTTAGAGACCCAGTACTTC	CASSFGDRALETQYF
TRBV5-1	NA	TRBJ1-4	NA	TGCGCCAGCAGCTTGGAGGCGGGGGGAAAACTGTTTTTT	CASSLEAGGKLFF
TRBV20-1	TRBD2	TRBJ2-4	NA	TGCAGTTCAGGGTCGGGACTAGTTGCCAAAAACATTCAGTACTTC	CSSGSGLVAKNIQYF
TRBV7-9	NA	TRBJ2-5	few	TGTGCCAGCAGCTCATCGCGACAGACCCACCGAGAGACCCAGTACTTC	CASSSSRQTHRETQYF
TRBV2	TRBD1	TRBJ2-5	NA	TGTGCCAGCAGTGAAGGGGACAGGGTCCCAGAGACCCAGTACTTC	CASSEGDRVPETQYF
TRBV21-1	NA	TRBJ2-7	few	TGTGCCAGCAGGAGGGGGGCAAATATTGAGGGACTATCCTACGAGCAGTACTTC	CASRRGANIEGLSYEQYF
TRBV27	NA	TRBJ2-7	few	TGTGCCAGCTCTCAATCCGGGTTCGGCGAGCAGTACTTC	CASSQSGFGEQYF
TRBV5-4	TRBD2	TRBJ2-1	NA	TGTGCCAGCAGCTCCGGGACTAGCGGGTTCAATGAGCAGTTCTTC	CASSSGTSGFNEQFF
TRBV27	NA	TRBJ1-6	few	TGTGCCAGCAGTTTAGGGGGTCGGGGTTCACCCCTCCACTTT	CASSLGGRGSPLHF
TRBV12-3/TRBV12-4	NA	TRBJ1-1	NA	TGTGCCAGCGGTTTTGGGGAGGTGAGGGCTTTCTTT	CASGFGEVRAFF
TRBV10-3	TRBD1	TRBJ2-1	many	TGTGCCATCAGAACGGGACAGTACAATGAGCAGTTCTTC	CAIRTGQYNEQFF
TRBV5-1	TRBD2	TRBJ2-7	NA	TGCGCCAGCGGAAGCGGGACTAGCGGCTACGAGCAGTACTTC	CASGSGTSGYEQYF
TRBV5-5	NA	TRBJ2-3	NA	TGTGCCAGCAGCCTACTTCCGGGAAGCACAGATACGCAGTATTTT	CASSLLPGSTDTQYF
TRBV29-1	TRBD2	TRBJ2-1	NA	TGCAGCGTTGAAGGAGTCTTCGGGACTAGCGGCAATTCCTACAATGAGCAGTTCTTC	CSVEGVFGTSGNSYNEQFF
TRBV5-8	NA	TRBJ2-1	many	TGTGCCAGCAGCCCTATTAATGAGCAGTTCTTC	CASSPINEQFF